One and the same sample provided the 32 T cell receptor beta chains below, sequenced in a study of shared clonotypes between healthy human individuals. Repertoires were generated with immunoSEQ multiplex PCR, while TCRdb's copy carries only in-frame clones and drops some. The sample includes a few hundred thousand clones, 70% to 80% of them seen just once. Sequencing input: PBMCs. All receptors come from a woman aged 40 to 55 in good health. Some clones in this sample may be carry-over from other donors' samples.

The DNA for the CDR3 is TGTGCCAGCATGCACAGGGATCCGGGAAACACCATATATTTT. Translating gives CASMHRDPGNTIYF. The V call is TRBV5-6, the J call TRBJ1-3; perhaps TRBD1 as D (6 bases). Between the trimmed V and J ends, which lost 6 bases and 4 bases, there was a span of 14 bases. The CDR3 loop spans 14 amino acids. CDR1 SGHDT and CDR2 YYEEEE come from the germline V gene.

The chain employs TRBV5-1 and TRBJ1-1; D may be TRBD1 (5 bases). Germline V gene sequence: CDR1 SGHRS, CDR2 YFSETQ. The CDR3 sequence is 14 residues long. V was cut by 6 bases and J by 1 base, with 13 bases left in between. CDR3 residues: CASTPGTGNTEAFF. For the CDR3, the DNA is TGCGCCAGCACCCCCGGGACGGGGAACACTGAAGCTTTCTTT.

The chain carries TRBV13 and TRBJ1-5; D not resolved. V lost 5 bases and J 0 bases, leaving 8 bases between the germline ends. CDR3 length equals 14 residues. CDR1 is PRHDT, CDR2 FYEKMQ, per germline (reference sequence). The chain's CDR3 is CASSAGDSNQPQHF. CDR3 nucleotide sequence: TGTGCCAGCAGCGCCGGAGATAGCAATCAGCCCCAGCATTTT. The full variable domain, with the rest looked up from reference TRBV13 and TRBJ1-5, is AAGVIQSPRHLIKEKRETATLKCYPIPRHDTVYWYQQGPGQDPQFLISFYEKMQSDKGSIPDRFSAQQFSDYHSELNMSSLELGDSALYFCASSAGDSNQPQHFGDGTRLSIL.

The chain is built from TRBV20-1 and TRBJ1-1; D is undetermined. Germline V CDR1 and CDR2: DFQATT, SNEGSKA (reference sequence). V dropped 5 bases and J dropped 1 base, with 5 bases sitting between them. The CDR3 loop spans 11 amino acids. In DNA, the CDR3 is TGCAGTGCTTACCGGAACACTGAAGCTTTCTTT. Its protein product is CSAYRNTEAFF.

A remark on this clone: Compared with germline, one end of the junction differs, possibly owing to a read error. The chain employs TRBV7-9 and TRBJ2-5, with D maybe TRBD2 (5 bases). This CDR3 has 12 residues. From germline, CDR1 is SEHNR and CDR2 FQNEAQ (reference sequence). CDR3 DNA: TGTACCAGCAGCGGACCCCAAGAGACCCAGTACTTC. Its protein product is CTSSGPQETQYF.

CDR3 loop: CASSPNRGRSDTQYF. In DNA, the CDR3 is TGTGCCAGCTCCCCAAACAGGGGGCGGTCAGATACGCAGTATTTT. The chain carries TRBV18 and TRBJ2-3, with 9 bases that match TRBD1. Germline lookup yields CDR1 KGHSH and CDR2 LQKENI. The V segment lost 6 bases and the J segment 4 bases; nucleotides outside the gene matches: 8. CDR3 length equals 15 residues. Combining the CDR3 with reference TRBV18 and TRBJ2-3 gives the whole variable domain NAGVMQNPRHLVRRRGQEARLRCSPMKGHSHVYWYRQLPEEGLKFMVYLQKENIIDESGMPKERFSAEFPKEGPSILRIQQVVRGDSAAYFCASSPNRGRSDTQYFGPGTRLTVL.

The chain couples TRBV2 to TRBJ1-1, with TRBD1 as a possible D gene (6 bases). Trimming cost V 4 bases and J 4 bases, with 10 bases left between them. Germline V gene sequence: CDR1 SNHLY, CDR2 FYNNEI. CDR3 size: 13 residues. The CDR3 region is CASSVRTVTEAFF. In DNA, the CDR3 is TGTGCCAGCAGTGTTCGGACAGTCACTGAAGCTTTCTTT.

The chain links TRBV5-5 to TRBJ1-4, with D perhaps matching TRBD1 (6 bases). Germline V CDR1 and CDR2: SGHKS, YYEKEE (reference sequence). Trimming removed 7 bases from V and 3 bases from J, with 19 bases in between. The CDR3 runs to 16 residues. DNA of the CDR3: TGTGCCAGCGATAGCGGGGGCCTTGGGGCTAATGAAAAACTGTTTTTT. This encodes CASDSGGLGANEKLFF.

The rearrangement uses TRBV2 and TRBJ2-5; D is ambiguous. There are 14 residues in the CDR3. CDR1 SNHLY and CDR2 FYNNEI come from the germline V gene. V was clipped by 4 bases and J by 1 base, with 10 bases between them. The CDR3 spells CASSGFRLQETQYF. Here the CDR3 DNA reads TGTGCCAGCAGTGGGTTTCGACTCCAAGAGACCCAGTACTTC.

This sequence joins TRBV11-2 and TRBJ2-1; 7 bases are shared with TRBD1. Germline-derived CDR1 and CDR2 are SGHAT and FQNNGV. The CDR3 runs to 14 residues. V lost 5 bases, J lost 5 bases, and 6 bases stayed unmatched. The CDR3 DNA sequence: TGTGCCAGCAGCCCTATAAGGGGGCACAATGAGCAGTTCTTC. Amino acids: CASSPIRGHNEQFF.

The J gene is TRBJ2-2, the V gene TRBV6-5, with TRBD2 matching over 8 bases. J gave up 4 bases and V 6 bases, and 7 bases lay outside the gene matches. CDR3 size: 15 residues. Germline CDR1 MNHEY, CDR2 SVGAGI. The CDR3 nucleotides read TGTGCCAGCAGGCCGGGACTAGGGGGCACCGGGGAGCTGTTTTTT. It yields the protein CASRPGLGGTGELFF.

This clone was recorded many times. V usage is TRBV27 and J usage is TRBJ1-2; D may be TRBD1 (5 bases). Per the germline V gene, CDR1 is MNHEY and CDR2 is SMNVEV (reference sequence). The CDR3 is 13 amino acids. Trimming shortened V by 2 bases and J by 8 bases, and 12 bases separated the two germline ends. CDR3 sequence reads: CASSLSGARGYTF. DNA of the CDR3: TGTGCCAGCAGTTTAAGTGGGGCGAGGGGCTACACCTTC.

DNA for the CDR3: TGTGCCAGCAGCCAGCTCGGGAGTAGTGGGAGCTCCTACAATGAGCAGTTCTTC. Protein product: CASSQLGSSGSSYNEQFF. J is TRBJ2-1 and V is TRBV11-2, with D tentatively TRBD2 (6 bases). The germline gives CDR1 SGHAT, CDR2 FQNNGV. There are 18 residues in the CDR3. V was trimmed by 5 bases and J by 0 bases, leaving 20 bases between them.

CDR3 DNA sequence: TGTGCCAGCGGGACAGGGACGTTCTGGAGCAATCAGCCCCAGCATTTT. Translation gives CASGTGTFWSNQPQHF. This chain uses TRBV2 with TRBJ1-5; 9 bases are shared with TRBD1. J lost 1 base, V lost 8 bases, and 9 bases had no gene match. CDR3 length equals 16 residues. Germline values: CDR1 SNHLY, CDR2 FYNNEI.

The genes are TRBV5-1 and TRBJ2-7; D possibly corresponds to TRBD1 (6 bases). This CDR3 has 14 residues. CDR1 is SGHRS, CDR2 YFSETQ, per germline. Trimming cost V 0 bases and J 3 bases, with 10 bases left between them. CDR3 nucleotides: TGCGCCAGCAGCTTGGATACAGGGTTCTACGAGCAGTACTTC. It is translated as CASSLDTGFYEQYF.

The gene calls are TRBV5-1 and TRBJ2-7; tentatively, D is TRBD2 (5 bases). The V and J ends lost 0 bases and 4 bases respectively, with 11 bases between them. The V gene's germline CDR1 is SGHRS and CDR2 YFSETQ. The CDR3 spans 14 residues. The CDR3 region is CASSLASLQYEQYF. CDR3 in DNA: TGCGCCAGCAGCTTGGCTAGCCTTCAGTACGAGCAGTACTTC.

This clone showed up many times. Compared with germline, one end of the junction differs, possibly owing to a read error. The chain uses TRBV6-4 and TRBJ2-7; D is unclear. Germline CDR1 reads MRHNA; CDR2 reads SNTAGT. CDR3 length: 15 amino acids. The chain's CDR3 is CASSVADLVSHEQYF. In nucleotides, the CDR3 is TGTGCCAGCAGTGTCGCAGATTTAGTCTCCCACGAGCAGTACTTC.

On this clone: A far larger clone lies a single base away; this is likely a read error. The V and J genes are TRBV30 and TRBJ2-6, with D possibly being TRBD1 (6 bases). Germline V lookup: CDR1 GTSNPN, CDR2 SVGIG (reference sequence). This CDR3 is 16 amino acids long. Trimming pared 2 bases from V and 2 bases from J, leaving 13 bases between. The CDR3 nucleotides read TGTGCCTGGAGTAAATCATGGGGGCCTGGGGCCAACGTCCTGACTTTC. It encodes CAWSKSWGPGANVLTF.

This clone was counted only a few times. The genes are TRBV7-2 and TRBJ1-5; D perhaps matches TRBD1 (5 bases). V shed 2 bases and J shed 5 bases, with 13 bases lying between them. The CDR3 sequence is 15 residues long. The germline V gene encodes CDR1 SGHTA and CDR2 FQGNSA. The CDR3 spells CASSLNGGSDQPQHF. DNA for the CDR3: TGTGCCAGCAGCTTAAATGGGGGGAGCGATCAGCCCCAGCATTTT.

The chain combines TRBV19 with TRBJ1-4; perhaps TRBD1 as D (5 bases). V was clipped by 5 bases and J by 4 bases, with 11 bases between them. Germline V gene data show CDR1 as LNHDA and CDR2 as SQIVND (reference sequence). This CDR3 has 14 residues. CDR3 nucleotides: TGTGCCAGTAGTCTACGGACATTTAATGAAAAACTGTTTTTT. Translated, it gives CASSLRTFNEKLFF.

The CDR3 here is CASSSRTSSSTDTQYF. CDR3 DNA sequence: TGTGCCAGCAGTTCCCGGACTAGCTCCTCCACAGATACGCAGTATTTT. The chain carries TRBV27 and TRBJ2-3; 8 nucleotides agree with TRBD2. The CDR3 contains 16 residues. Germline-derived CDR1 and CDR2 are MNHEY and SMNVEV (reference sequence). With 4 bases clipped from V and 2 bases from J, the junction kept 8 bases outside the gene matches.

This rearrangement joins TRBV29-1 to TRBJ1-1; D not certain. V shed 4 bases and J shed 1 base, with 7 bases lying between them. From germline, CDR1 is SQVTM and CDR2 ANQGSEA. The CDR3 sequence is 12 residues long. The CDR3 spells CSVGTGNTEAFF. Written as DNA, the CDR3 is TGCAGCGTTGGGACTGGGAACACTGAAGCTTTCTTT.

The V call is TRBV20-1, the J call TRBJ2-1, with a tentative D call TRBD1 (5 bases). V shed 6 bases and J shed 6 bases, with 9 bases lying between them. The CDR3 loop spans 11 amino acids. Germline values: CDR1 DFQATT, CDR2 SNEGSKA (reference sequence). The CDR3 here is CSASRANEQFF. The DNA for the CDR3 is TGCAGTGCGAGCAGGGCCAATGAGCAGTTCTTC.

This chain uses TRBV5-1 with TRBJ1-1; no reliable D call. V was cut by 0 bases and J by 6 bases, with 12 bases left in between. CDR1 and CDR2 (germline): SGHRS, YFSETQ. This CDR3 is built from 14 residues. DNA for the CDR3: TGCGCCAGCAGCTTGGGGCACCCCACGTCTGAAGCTTTCTTT. Residues: CASSLGHPTSEAFF. The variable domain in full, completed from reference TRBV5-1 and TRBJ1-1, reads KAGVTQTPRYLIKTRGQQVTLSCSPISGHRSVSWYQQTPGQGLQFLFEYFSETQRNKGNFPGRFSGRQFSNSRSEMNVSTLELGDSALYLCASSLGHPTSEAFFGQGTRLTVV.

This clone was picked up many times. The gene calls are TRBV4-1 and TRBJ2-2; D call uncertain. The length of the CDR3 is 16 residues. Germline V gene sequence: CDR1 MGHRA, CDR2 YSYEKL. The ends were cut back, 3 bases at V and 1 base at J, with 12 bases in the middle. The CDR3, as DNA: TGCGCCAGCAGCCAGCTAGTTTTCCAGAACACCGGGGAGCTGTTTTTT. Protein: CASSQLVFQNTGELFF.

The gene calls are TRBV13 and TRBJ2-5; TRBD2 might be the D (5 bases). This CDR3 has 14 residues. Trimming took 3 bases from V and 5 from J, leaving 13 bases between them. The germline V gene encodes CDR1 PRHDT and CDR2 FYEKMQ (reference sequence). CDR3 region: CASSFGGGGETQYF. For the CDR3, the DNA is TGTGCCAGCAGCTTCGGCGGAGGCGGGGAGACCCAGTACTTC.

J is TRBJ2-5 and V is TRBV2; D is unclear. The CDR3 is 13 amino acids. The germline V and J ends were trimmed by 6 bases and 2 bases, with 10 bases remaining between them. Per germline, CDR1 SNHLY and CDR2 FYNNEI. This CDR3 is CASSLDGQETQYF. The CDR3 DNA sequence: TGTGCCAGCAGCTTGGACGGACAAGAGACCCAGTACTTC.

Ten or more counts support this clone. Other DNA sequences from this sample encode an identical CDR3 as well. The chain couples TRBV30 to TRBJ2-5; D may be TRBD1 or TRBD2 (6 bases each). Gene TRBJ2-7 matches the end of the DNA better, so the J call may be wrong. This CDR3 region has 14 residues. Germline CDR1 GTSNPN, CDR2 SVGIG (reference sequence). The CDR3 here is CAWSVGGSSYEQYF. CDR3 nucleotides: TGTGCCTGGAGTGTAGGGGGGAGCTCCTACGAGCAGTACTTC.

The chain links TRBV18 to TRBJ2-2; D unclear. Looked up from germline, CDR1 is KGHSH and CDR2 is LQKENI. The V end lost 2 bases, the J end lost 4 bases, and 14 bases lay between the germline ends. This CDR3 has 16 residues. In DNA form, the CDR3 reads TGTGCCAGCTCACCAACGGACCGGACGGTCACCGGGGAGCTGTTTTTT. Protein: CASSPTDRTVTGELFF.

This chain links TRBV29-1 with TRBJ2-5; 13 bases line up with TRBD2. Germline lookup yields CDR1 SQVTM and CDR2 ANQGSEA. Trimming at V came to 5 bases and at J to 3 bases, leaving 6 bases not matched to a gene. This CDR3 is built from 15 residues. The CDR3 nucleotides are TGCAGCGTTCGGCGGACTAGCGGGAGTGAAGAGACCCAGTACTTC. The encoded protein is CSVRRTSGSEETQYF.

Notes on this clone: This specimen includes other DNA sequences encoding the same CDR3. The rearrangement joins TRBV18 to TRBJ2-7; 8 nucleotides match TRBD2. This CDR3 is 14 amino acids long. Losses at the gene ends were 3 bases for V and 3 bases for J; bases not matched to a gene: 4. Germline CDR1 reads KGHSH; CDR2 reads LQKENI. Here the CDR3 DNA reads TGTGCCAGCTCACCCACCGGGGGGGGCTACGAGCAGTACTTC. Translated, it gives CASSPTGGGYEQYF.

This clone was counted a single time. This chain links TRBV25-1 with TRBJ2-2, with 9 bases that match TRBD1. J gave up 4 bases and V 3 bases, and 6 bases lay outside the gene matches. Germline assignment: CDR1 MGHDK and CDR2 SYGVNS. This CDR3 has 16 residues. DNA of the CDR3: TGTGCCAGCAGTGACTCCCGGACAGGGGTCACCGGGGAGCTGTTTTTT. Translation gives CASSDSRTGVTGELFF. Combining the CDR3 with reference TRBV25-1 and TRBJ2-2 gives the whole variable domain EADIYQTPRYLVIGTGKKITLECSQTMGHDKMYWYQQDPGMELHLIHYSYGVNSTEKGDLSSESTVSRIRTEHFPLTLESARPSHTSQYLCASSDSRTGVTGELFFGEGSRLTVL.